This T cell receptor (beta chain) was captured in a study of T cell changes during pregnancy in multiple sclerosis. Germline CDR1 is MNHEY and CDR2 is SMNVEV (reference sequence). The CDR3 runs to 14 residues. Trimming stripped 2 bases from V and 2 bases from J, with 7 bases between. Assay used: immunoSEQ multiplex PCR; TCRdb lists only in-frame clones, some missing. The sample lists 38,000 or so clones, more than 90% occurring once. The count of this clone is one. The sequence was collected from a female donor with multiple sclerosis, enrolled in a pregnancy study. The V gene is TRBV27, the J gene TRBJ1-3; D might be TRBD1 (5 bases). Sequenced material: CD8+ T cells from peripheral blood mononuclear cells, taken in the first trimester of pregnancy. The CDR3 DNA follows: TGTGCCAGCAGTTTAAGGGGAACTGGAAACACCATATATTTT. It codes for CASSLRGTGNTIYF.